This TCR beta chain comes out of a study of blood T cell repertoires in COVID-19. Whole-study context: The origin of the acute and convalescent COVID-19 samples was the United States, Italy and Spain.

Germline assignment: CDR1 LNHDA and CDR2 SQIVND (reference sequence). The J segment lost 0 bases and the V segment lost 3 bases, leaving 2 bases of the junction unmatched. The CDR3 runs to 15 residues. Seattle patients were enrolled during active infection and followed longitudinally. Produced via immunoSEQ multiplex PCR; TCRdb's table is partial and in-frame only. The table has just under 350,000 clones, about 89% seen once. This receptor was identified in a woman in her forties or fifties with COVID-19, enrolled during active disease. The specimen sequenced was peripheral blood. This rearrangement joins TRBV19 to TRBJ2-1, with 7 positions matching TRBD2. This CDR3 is CASSMSSGSYNEQFF. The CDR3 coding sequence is TGTGCCAGTAGTATGTCTAGCGGCTCCTACAATGAGCAGTTCTTC.